This entry lists 8 T cell receptor beta chains sequenced from one sample in a study of T cell changes during pregnancy in multiple sclerosis. The repertoire was sequenced with immunoSEQ multiplex PCR; TCRdb's copy has only in-frame clones and lacks some. The sample records 90,000 to 150,000 clones, under 95% being singletons. The sequencing used peripheral blood, collected before pregnancy. Source of these receptors: a female donor with multiple sclerosis, enrolled in a pregnancy study.

The chain couples TRBV19 to TRBJ1-3, with D perhaps TRBD1 (6 bases). The CDR3 covers 13 residues. CDR1 and CDR2 (germline): LNHDA, SQIVND (reference sequence). V was clipped by 8 bases and J by 7 bases, with 15 bases between them. This chain's CDR3 is CASHVRGWNTIYF. The CDR3 region has the DNA TGTGCCAGTCACGTCAGGGGATGGAACACCATATATTTT.

The count of this clone is one. The J gene is TRBJ1-5, the V gene TRBV7-9; no firm D call. The CDR3 covers 12 residues. Trimming pared 0 bases from V and 9 bases from J, leaving 6 bases between. The germline V gene has CDR1 SEHNR and CDR2 FQNEAQ (reference sequence). The chain's CDR3 is CASSLAPMPQHF. CDR3 DNA sequence: TGTGCCAGCAGCTTAGCCCCTATGCCCCAGCATTTT.

The genes are TRBV19 and TRBJ2-7; 9 bases line up with TRBD2. Germline V gene lookup returns CDR1 LNHDA and CDR2 SQIVND (reference sequence). V shed 4 bases, J shed 1 base, and the junction held 5 bases outside the gene matches. The CDR3 loop spans 15 amino acids. The CDR3 DNA sequence: TGTGCCAGTAGTACCGGCCTAGCGGGGTCCTACGAGCAGTACTTC. As protein: CASSTGLAGSYEQYF.

The V call is TRBV28, the J call TRBJ2-3, with D unclear. This CDR3 spans 12 amino acids. Between the trimmed V and J ends, which lost 8 bases and 2 bases, there was a span of 8 bases. Germline lookup yields CDR1 MDHEN and CDR2 SYDVKM. The CDR3 reads CASESNTDTQYF. The CDR3 nucleotides are TGTGCCAGCGAGTCCAACACAGATACGCAGTATTTT. Full variable domain (remainder filled in from reference TRBV28 and TRBJ2-3): DVKVTQSSRYLVKRTGEKVFLECVQDMDHENMFWYRQDPGLGLRLIYFSYDVKMKEKGDIPEGYSVSREKKERFSLILESASTNQTSMYLCASESNTDTQYFGPGTRLTVL.

This chain links TRBV6-5 with TRBJ1-1; D is undetermined. V was shortened by 4 bases and J by 8 bases, with 8 bases between the two germline ends. The CDR3 totals 11 residues. The germline CDR1 and CDR2 sequences are MNHEY and SVGAGI. CDR3 nucleotide sequence: TGTGCCAGCAGTTTAACGGGGGAAGCTTTCTTT. As protein: CASSLTGEAFF.

The chain carries TRBV6-1 and TRBJ2-3, with D perhaps matching TRBD2 (5 bases). Germline CDR1 MNHNS, CDR2 SASEGT. The CDR3 covers 17 residues. Trimming took off 3 bases at V and 2 bases at J, with 18 bases between the two ends. The DNA for the CDR3 is TGTGCCAGCAGTGAGCAAACTAGGCTCGGAATCACAGATACGCAGTATTTT. Amino acids: CASSEQTRLGITDTQYF.

The chain carries TRBV6-6 and TRBJ1-1; D gene ambiguous. Germline values: CDR1 MNHNY, CDR2 SVGAGI (reference sequence). The CDR3 is 13 residues long. Trimming removed 6 bases at V and 0 bases at J, with 8 bases between. The CDR3 DNA is TGTGCCAGCAGACCCCCAGTGAACACTGAAGCTTTCTTT. As protein: CASRPPVNTEAFF.

In nucleotides, the CDR3 is TGTGCCAGCAGTTTCGGTAACCCCCCGGGACTAGCGGGAGGGCTGCCAGATACGCAGTATTTT. This encodes CASSFGNPPGLAGGLPDTQYF. The chain recombines TRBV28 with TRBJ2-3; TRBD2 matches 16 bases. Per the germline V gene, CDR1 is MDHEN and CDR2 is SYDVKM. Germline trimming cut 3 bases from V and 4 bases from J; bases unmatched to any gene: 16. The CDR3 runs 21 residues.